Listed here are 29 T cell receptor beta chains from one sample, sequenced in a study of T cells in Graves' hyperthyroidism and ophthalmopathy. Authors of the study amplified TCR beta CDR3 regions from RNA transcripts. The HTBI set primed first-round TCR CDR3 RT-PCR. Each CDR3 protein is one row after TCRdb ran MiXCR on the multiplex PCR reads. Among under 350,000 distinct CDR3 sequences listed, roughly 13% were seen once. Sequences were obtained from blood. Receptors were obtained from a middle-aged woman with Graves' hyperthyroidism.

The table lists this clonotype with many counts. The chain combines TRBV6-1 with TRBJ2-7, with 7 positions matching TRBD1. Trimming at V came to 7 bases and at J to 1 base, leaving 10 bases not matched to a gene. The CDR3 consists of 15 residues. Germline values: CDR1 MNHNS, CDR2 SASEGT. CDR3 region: CASTPTGYGSYEQYF. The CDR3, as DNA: TGTGCCAGCACCCCGACAGGGTATGGGTCCTACGAGCAGTACTTC.

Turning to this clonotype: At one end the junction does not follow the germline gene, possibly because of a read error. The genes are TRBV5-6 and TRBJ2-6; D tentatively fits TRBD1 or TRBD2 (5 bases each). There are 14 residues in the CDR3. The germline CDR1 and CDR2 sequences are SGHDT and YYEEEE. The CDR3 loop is CASSQLSGANVLAF. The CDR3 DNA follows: TGTGCCAGCAGCCAACTATCCGGGGCCAACGTCCTGGCTTTC. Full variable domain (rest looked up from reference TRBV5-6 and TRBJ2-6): DAGVTQSPTHLIKTRGQQVTLRCSPKSGHDTVSWYQQALGQGPQFIFQYYEEEERQRGNFPDRFSGHQFPNYSSELNVNALLLGDSALYLCASSQLSGANVLAFGAGSRLTVL.

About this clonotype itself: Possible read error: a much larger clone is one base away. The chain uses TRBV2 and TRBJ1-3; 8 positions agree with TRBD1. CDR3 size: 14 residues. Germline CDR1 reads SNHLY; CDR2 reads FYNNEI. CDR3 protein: CASSGQGSGDTIYF. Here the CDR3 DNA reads TGTGCCAGCAGCGGACAGGGCTCTGGAGACACCATATATTTT.

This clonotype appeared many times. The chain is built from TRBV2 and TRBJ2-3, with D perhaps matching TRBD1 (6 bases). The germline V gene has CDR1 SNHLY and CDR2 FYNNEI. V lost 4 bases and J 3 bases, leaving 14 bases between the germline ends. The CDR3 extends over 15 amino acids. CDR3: CASSGWGLGTDTQYF. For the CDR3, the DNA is TGTGCCAGCAGTGGATGGGGGCTTGGAACAGATACGCAGTATTTT. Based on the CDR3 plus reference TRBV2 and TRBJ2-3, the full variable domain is EPEVTQTPSHQVTQMGQEVILRCVPISNHLYFYWYRQILGQKVEFLVSFYNNEISEKSEIFDDQFSVERPDGSNFTLKIRSTKLEDSAMYFCASSGWGLGTDTQYFGPGTRLTVL.

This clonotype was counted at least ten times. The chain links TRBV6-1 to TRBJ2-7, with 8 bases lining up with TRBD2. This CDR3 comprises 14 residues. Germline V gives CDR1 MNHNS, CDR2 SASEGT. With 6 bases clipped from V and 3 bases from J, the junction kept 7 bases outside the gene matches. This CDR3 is CASSRGLGSYEQYF. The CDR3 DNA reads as TGTGCCAGCAGCAGGGGACTAGGGAGCTACGAGCAGTACTTC.

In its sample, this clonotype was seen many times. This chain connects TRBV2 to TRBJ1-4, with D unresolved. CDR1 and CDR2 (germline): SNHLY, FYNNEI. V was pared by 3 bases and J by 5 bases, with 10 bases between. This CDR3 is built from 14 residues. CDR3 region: CASSEEWVNEKLFF. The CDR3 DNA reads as TGTGCCAGCAGTGAGGAGTGGGTAAATGAAAAACTGTTTTTT.

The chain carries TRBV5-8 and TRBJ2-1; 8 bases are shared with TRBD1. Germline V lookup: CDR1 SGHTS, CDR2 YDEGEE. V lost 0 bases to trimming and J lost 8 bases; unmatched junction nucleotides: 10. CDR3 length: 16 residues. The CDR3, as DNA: TGTGCCAGCAGCTTGGCCGCAGGACAGGGAAGGGATGAGCAGTTCTTC. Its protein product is CASSLAAGQGRDEQFF.

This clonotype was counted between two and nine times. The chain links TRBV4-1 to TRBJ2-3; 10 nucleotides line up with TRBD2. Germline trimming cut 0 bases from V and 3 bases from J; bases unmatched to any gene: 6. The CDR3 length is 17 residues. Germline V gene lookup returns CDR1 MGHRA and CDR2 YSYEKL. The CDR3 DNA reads TGCGCCAGCAGCCAAGAAAAAAAGGGACTAGCGACAGATACGCAGTATTTT. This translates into CASSQEKKGLATDTQYF.

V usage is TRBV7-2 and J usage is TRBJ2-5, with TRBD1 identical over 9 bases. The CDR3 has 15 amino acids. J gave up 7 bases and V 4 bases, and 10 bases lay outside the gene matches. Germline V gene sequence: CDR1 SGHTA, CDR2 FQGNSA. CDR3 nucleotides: TGTGCCAGCAGCTCACCGGACAGGGGTCTGGTGACCCAGTACTTC. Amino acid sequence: CASSSPDRGLVTQYF.

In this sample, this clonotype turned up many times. CDR3 sequence: CAISAAGSSGANVLTF. CDR3 sequence (DNA): TGTGCCATCAGTGCGGCGGGGAGCTCTGGGGCCAACGTCCTGACTTTC. The chain combines TRBV10-3 with TRBJ2-6; TRBD2 might be the D (6 bases). CDR1 is ENHRY, CDR2 SYGVKD, per germline. V lost 4 bases, J lost 0 bases, and 10 bases lay in between. The CDR3 is 16 amino acids.

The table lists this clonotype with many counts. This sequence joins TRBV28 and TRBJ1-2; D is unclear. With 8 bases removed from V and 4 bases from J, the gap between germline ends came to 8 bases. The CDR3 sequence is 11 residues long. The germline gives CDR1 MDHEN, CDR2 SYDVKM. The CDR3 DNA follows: TGTGCCAGCTCAGGAATCTATGGCTACACCTTC. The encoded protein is CASSGIYGYTF.

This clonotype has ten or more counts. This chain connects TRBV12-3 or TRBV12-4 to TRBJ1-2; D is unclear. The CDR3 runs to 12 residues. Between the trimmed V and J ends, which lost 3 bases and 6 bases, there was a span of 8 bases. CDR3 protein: CASSLAANGYTF. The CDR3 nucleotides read TGTGCCAGCAGTTTGGCAGCGAATGGCTACACCTTC.

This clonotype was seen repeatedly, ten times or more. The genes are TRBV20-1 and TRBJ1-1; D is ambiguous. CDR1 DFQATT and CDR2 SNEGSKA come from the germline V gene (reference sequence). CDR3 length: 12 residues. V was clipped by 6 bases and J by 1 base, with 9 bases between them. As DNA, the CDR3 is TGCAGTGCCAAGGACGGGAACACTGAAGCTTTCTTT. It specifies CSAKDGNTEAFF.

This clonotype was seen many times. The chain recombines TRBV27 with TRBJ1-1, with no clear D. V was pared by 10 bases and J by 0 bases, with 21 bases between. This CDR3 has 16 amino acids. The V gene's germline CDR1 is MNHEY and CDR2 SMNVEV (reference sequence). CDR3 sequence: CATFPVWGWMNTEAFF. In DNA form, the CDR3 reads TGTGCCACCTTTCCGGTGTGGGGTTGGATGAACACTGAAGCTTTCTTT.

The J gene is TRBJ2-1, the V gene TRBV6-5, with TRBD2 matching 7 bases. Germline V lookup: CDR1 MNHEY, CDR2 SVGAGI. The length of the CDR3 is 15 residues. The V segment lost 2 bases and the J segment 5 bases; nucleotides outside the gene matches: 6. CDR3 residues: CASSYPQRGHNEQFF. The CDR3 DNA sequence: TGTGCCAGCAGTTACCCCCAGCGGGGCCACAATGAGCAGTTCTTC.

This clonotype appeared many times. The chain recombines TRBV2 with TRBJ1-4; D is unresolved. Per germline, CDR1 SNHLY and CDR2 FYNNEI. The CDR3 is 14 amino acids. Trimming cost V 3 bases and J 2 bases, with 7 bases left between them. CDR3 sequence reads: CASSDGYTNEKLFF. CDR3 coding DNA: TGTGCCAGCAGTGACGGGTACACTAATGAAAAACTGTTTTTT.

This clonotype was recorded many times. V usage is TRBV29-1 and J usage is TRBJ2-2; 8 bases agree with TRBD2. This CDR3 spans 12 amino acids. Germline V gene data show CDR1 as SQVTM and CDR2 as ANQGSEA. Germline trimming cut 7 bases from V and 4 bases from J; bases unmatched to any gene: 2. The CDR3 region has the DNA TGCAGCGGGGGACTAGGCACCGGGGAGCTGTTTTTT. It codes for CSGGLGTGELFF.

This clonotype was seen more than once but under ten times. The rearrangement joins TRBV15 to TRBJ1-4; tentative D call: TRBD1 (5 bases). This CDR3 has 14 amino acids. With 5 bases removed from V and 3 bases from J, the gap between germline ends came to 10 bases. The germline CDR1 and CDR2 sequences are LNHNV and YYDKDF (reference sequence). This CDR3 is CATSSPGPNEKLFF. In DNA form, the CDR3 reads TGTGCCACCAGCTCTCCAGGGCCTAATGAAAAACTGTTTTTT.

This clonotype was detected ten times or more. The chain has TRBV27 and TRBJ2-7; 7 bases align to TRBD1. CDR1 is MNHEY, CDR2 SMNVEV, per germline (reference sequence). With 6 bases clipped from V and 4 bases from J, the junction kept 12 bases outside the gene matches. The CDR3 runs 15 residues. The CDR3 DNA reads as TGTGCCAGCAGAACCGGGACAGCCTACCTTTACGAGCAGTACTTC. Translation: CASRTGTAYLYEQYF.

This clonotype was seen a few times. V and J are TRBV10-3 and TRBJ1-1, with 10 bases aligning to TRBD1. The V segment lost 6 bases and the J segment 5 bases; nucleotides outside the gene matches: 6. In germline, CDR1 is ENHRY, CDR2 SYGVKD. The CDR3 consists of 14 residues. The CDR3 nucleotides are TGTGCCATCAGCCCGGGACAGGGGACGACTGAAGCTTTCTTT. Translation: CAISPGQGTTEAFF.

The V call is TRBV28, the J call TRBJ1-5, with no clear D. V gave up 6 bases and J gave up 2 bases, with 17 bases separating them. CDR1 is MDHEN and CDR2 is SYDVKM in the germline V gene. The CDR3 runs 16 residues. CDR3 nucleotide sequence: TGTGCCAGCAGCCCCTGGCCACGGGGAGGCAATCAGCCCCAGCATTTT. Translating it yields CASSPWPRGGNQPQHF.

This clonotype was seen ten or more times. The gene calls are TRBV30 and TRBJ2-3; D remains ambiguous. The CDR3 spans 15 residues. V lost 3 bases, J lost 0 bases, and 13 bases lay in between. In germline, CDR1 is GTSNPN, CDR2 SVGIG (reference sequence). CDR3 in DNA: TGTGCCTGGAGGATCTTGAACGGGAGCACAGATACGCAGTATTTT. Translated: CAWRILNGSTDTQYF.

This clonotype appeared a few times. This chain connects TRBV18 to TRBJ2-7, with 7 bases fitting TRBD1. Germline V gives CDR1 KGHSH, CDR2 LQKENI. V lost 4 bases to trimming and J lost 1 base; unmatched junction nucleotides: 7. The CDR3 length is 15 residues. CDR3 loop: CASSLGSDRSYEQYF. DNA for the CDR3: TGTGCCAGCTCACTAGGTTCGGACAGGTCCTACGAGCAGTACTTC.

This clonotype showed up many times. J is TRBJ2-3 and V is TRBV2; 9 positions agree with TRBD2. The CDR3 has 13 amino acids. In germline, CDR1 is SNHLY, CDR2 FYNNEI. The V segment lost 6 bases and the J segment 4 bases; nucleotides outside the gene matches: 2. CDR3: CASRIAGADTQYF. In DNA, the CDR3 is TGTGCCAGCAGGATAGCGGGAGCAGATACGCAGTATTTT. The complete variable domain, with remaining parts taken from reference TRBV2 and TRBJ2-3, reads EPEVTQTPSHQVTQMGQEVILRCVPISNHLYFYWYRQILGQKVEFLVSFYNNEISEKSEIFDDQFSVERPDGSNFTLKIRSTKLEDSAMYFCASRIAGADTQYFGPGTRLTVL.

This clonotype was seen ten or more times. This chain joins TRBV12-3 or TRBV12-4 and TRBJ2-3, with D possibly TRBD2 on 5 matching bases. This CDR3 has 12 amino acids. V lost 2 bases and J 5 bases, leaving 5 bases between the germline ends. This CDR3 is CASSLTRDTQYF. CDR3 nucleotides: TGTGCCAGCAGTTTAACTAGAGATACGCAGTATTTT.

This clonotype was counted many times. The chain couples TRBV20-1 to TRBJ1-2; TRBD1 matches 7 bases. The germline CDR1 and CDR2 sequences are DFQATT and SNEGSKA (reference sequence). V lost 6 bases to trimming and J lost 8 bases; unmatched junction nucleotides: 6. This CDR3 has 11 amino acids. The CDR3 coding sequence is TGCAGTGCCCAGGGGGGACTGGGCTACACCTTC. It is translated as CSAQGGLGYTF.

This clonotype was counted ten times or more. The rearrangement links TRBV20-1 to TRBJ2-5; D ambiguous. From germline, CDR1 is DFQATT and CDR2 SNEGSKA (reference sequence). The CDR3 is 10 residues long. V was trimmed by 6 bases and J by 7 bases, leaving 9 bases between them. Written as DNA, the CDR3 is TGCAGTGCAGCCTTTCGGACCCAGTACTTC. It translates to CSAAFRTQYF.

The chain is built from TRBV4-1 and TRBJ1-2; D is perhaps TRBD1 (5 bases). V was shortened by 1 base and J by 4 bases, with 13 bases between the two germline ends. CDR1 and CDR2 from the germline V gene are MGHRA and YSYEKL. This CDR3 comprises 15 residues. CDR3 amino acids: CASSQGPTVFYGYTF. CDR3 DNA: TGCGCCAGCAGCCAAGGCCCGACAGTATTCTATGGCTACACCTTC.

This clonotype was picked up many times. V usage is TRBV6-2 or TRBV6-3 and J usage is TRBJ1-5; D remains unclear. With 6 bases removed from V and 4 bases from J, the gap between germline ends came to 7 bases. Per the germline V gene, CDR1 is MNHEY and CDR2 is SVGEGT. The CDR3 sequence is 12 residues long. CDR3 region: CASRGLNQPQHF. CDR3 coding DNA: TGTGCCAGCAGAGGCCTTAATCAGCCCCAGCATTTT.